A single TCR beta chain is shown here with its context. In germline, CDR1 is MNHNS, CDR2 SASEGT. The CDR3 totals 13 residues. V lost 8 bases to trimming and J lost 4 bases, with 13 bases between them. The data were obtained in a study of blood T cell repertoires in COVID-19. TCRdb keeps only in-frame clones here, not all; method: immunoSEQ multiplex PCR. This sample carries a few hundred thousand clones, around 90% of them seen once, and the ten largest clones take 7.2%. The gene calls are TRBV6-1 and TRBJ2-3, with D unresolved. The source material was PBMCs or T cells enriched from blood (not recorded which). The clonotype comes from a man younger than 40 in a cohort exposed to, infected with or recovered from COVID-19 (not recorded which). The CDR3 is CASGLRNPDTQYF. The DNA of the CDR3 is TGTGCCAGCGGTTTGCGAAACCCAGATACGCAGTATTTT.